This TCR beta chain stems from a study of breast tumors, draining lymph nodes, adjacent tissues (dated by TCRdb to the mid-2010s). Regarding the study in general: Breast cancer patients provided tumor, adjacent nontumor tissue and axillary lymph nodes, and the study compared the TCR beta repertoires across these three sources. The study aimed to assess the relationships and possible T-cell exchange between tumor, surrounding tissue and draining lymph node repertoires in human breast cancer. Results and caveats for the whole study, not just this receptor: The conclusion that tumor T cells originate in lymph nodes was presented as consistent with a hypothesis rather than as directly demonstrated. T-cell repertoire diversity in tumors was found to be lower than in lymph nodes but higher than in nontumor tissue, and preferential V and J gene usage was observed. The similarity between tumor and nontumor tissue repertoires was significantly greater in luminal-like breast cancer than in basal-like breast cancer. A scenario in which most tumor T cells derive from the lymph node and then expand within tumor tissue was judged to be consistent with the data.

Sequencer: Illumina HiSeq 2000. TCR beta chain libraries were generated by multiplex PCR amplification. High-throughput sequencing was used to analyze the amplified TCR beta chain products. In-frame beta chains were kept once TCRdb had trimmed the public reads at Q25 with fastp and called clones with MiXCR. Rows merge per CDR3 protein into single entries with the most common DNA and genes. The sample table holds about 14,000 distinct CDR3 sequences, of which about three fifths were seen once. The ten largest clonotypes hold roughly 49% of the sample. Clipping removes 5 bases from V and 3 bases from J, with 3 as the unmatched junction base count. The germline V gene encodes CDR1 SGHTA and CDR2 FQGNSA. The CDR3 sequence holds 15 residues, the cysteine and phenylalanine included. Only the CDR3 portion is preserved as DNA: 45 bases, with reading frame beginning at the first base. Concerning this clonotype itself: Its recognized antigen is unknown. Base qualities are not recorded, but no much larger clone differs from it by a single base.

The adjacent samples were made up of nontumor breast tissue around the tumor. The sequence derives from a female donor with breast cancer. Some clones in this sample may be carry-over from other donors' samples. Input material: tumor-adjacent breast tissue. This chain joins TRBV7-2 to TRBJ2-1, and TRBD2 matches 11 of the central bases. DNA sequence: TGTGCCAGCAGCCCCGGGACTAGCGGCTACAATGAGCAGTTCTTC. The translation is CASSPGTSGYNEQFF.